This T cell receptor (beta chain) was identified during a study of T-cell memory formation after mild COVID-19. TCRdb redid the calling of the 5' RACE reads with MiXCR, one entry per CDR3 protein. The sample has a few hundred thousand distinct CDR3 sequences, 20% to 25% seen once; the top ten hold 12%. The CDR3 sequence is 17 residues long. The germline V gene encodes CDR1 SGHNT and CDR2 YYREEE (reference sequence). V was pared by 4 bases and J by 4 bases, with 15 bases of the junction left unmatched. This chain joins TRBV5-4 and TRBJ1-2; 8 bases agree with TRBD1. The TCR comes from an adult woman who had mild COVID-19 (a few samples of this study predate the infection). Cell type and time point are not known. Sequencing was performed on PBMCs or a T cell subset sorted from them (not recorded which). CDR3 loop: CASSPPGRGLGGYGYTF. In DNA form, the CDR3 reads TGTGCCAGCAGCCCGCCGGGCAGGGGGCTCGGTGGCTATGGCTACACCTTC. Combining the CDR3 with reference TRBV5-4 and TRBJ1-2 gives the whole variable domain ETGVTQSPTHLIKTRGQQVTLRCSSQSGHNTVSWYQQALGQGPQFIFQYYREEENGRGNFPPRFSGLQFPNYSSELNVNALELDDSALYLCASSPPGRGLGGYGYTFGSGTRLTVV.